The sequence of this TCR beta chain was determined in a study of OX40 agonist ivuxolimab in advanced cancers. The wider study: Of mixed ages from about 23 to 79 and averaging roughly 66 years, the group was about 86% male.

The J segment lost 8 bases and the V segment lost 0 bases, leaving 5 bases of the junction unmatched. The CDR3 runs to 17 residues. From germline, CDR1 is SGHVS and CDR2 FQNEAQ. The data were produced by immunoSEQ multiplex PCR, yet TCRdb's version contains in-frame clones alone and is incomplete. Among under 85,000 clones, 85% to 95% were seen once, and the ten largest hold roughly 0.69%. The sample in question was CD4+ or CD8+ T cells sorted from blood, obtained in a trial of the OX40 agonist ivuxolimab. The chain links TRBV7-8 to TRBJ2-1, with 15 bases aligning to TRBD2. The clonotype comes from an adult with an advanced solid tumor such as melanoma, head and neck, liver or kidney cancer. The CDR3 coding sequence is TGTGCCAGCAGCTTAGCCTCAGGACTAGCGGGGGGGTATGAGCAGTTCTTC. Translated: CASSLASGLAGGYEQFF. Full variable domain (missing parts from reference TRBV7-8 and TRBJ2-1): GAGVSQSPRYKVAKRGQDVALRCDPISGHVSLFWYQQALGQGPEFLTYFQNEAQLDKSGLPSDRFFAERPEGSVSTLKIQRTQQEDSAVYLCASSLASGLAGGYEQFFGPGTRLTVL.